This T cell receptor beta chain appears in the sequencing data of a study of neurological immune-mediated disorders. This clonotype was counted at least ten times. What it binds is unknown. Source material was 2 million unsorted PBMCs, stored at -80 °C in RNAlater. 5'RACE with 10-nucleotide random UMIs produced the cDNA. TCRdb ran MiXCR on the 5' RACE reads and lists one entry per CDR3 protein. The repertoire includes 75,000 to 95,000 distinct CDR3 sequences, 15% to 20% of them detected once, and 15% sits in the top ten. Whole-study findings and limits: The study found no CDR3 amino acid sequences shared by expanded clones across subjects, suggesting private repertoires in all groups. HTLV-1-associated myelopathy had the most TCR clonal expansion, and multiple sclerosis had the least, less than healthy controls.

Germline loops: CDR1 SQVTM, CDR2 ANQGSEA. After removal of 3 bases from V and 14 bases from J, the junction contained 15 bases not matched to a gene. This CDR3 comprises 15 residues. The origin of this receptor is a middle-aged woman in good health. This chain connects TRBV29-1 to TRBJ2-1, with TRBD2 matching over 11 bases. Sequencing was done on a sample of PBMCs. The CDR3, as DNA: TGCAGCGTTGATCCTAGCGGGGGGTTAAGTGGGAGTAAGTTCTTC. Protein sequence: CSVDPSGGLSGSKFF.